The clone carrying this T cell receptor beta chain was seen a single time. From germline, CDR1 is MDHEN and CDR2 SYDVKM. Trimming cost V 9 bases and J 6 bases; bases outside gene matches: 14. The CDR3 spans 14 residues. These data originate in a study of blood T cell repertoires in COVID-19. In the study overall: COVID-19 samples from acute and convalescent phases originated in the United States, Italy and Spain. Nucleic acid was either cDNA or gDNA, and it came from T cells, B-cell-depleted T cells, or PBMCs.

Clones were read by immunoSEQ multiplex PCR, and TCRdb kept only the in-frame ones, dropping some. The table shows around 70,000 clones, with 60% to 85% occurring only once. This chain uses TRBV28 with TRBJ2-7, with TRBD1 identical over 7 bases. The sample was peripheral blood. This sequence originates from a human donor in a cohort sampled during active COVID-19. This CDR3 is CASASHRAGGEQYF. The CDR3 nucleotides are TGTGCCAGTGCAAGTCACAGGGCAGGGGGCGAGCAGTACTTC.